These 5 T cell receptor beta chains share one sample of origin, sequenced in a study of monozygotic twins with inflammatory bowel disease. After re-calling the 5' RACE reads, TCRdb lists one entry per CDR3 protein, DNA absent. This sample lists 350,000 to 400,000 distinct CDR3 sequences; its ten largest clones have around 2.6%. Material: blood. The receptor set was obtained from a human donor with ulcerative colitis or Crohn's disease, or a healthy co-twin of an affected twin (not recorded which).

The J gene is TRBJ2-3, the V gene TRBV11-2; the D call of TRBD1 rests on TCRdb alone, since no DNA is present to check it. The CDR3 has 18 residues. Germline V CDR1 and CDR2: SGHAT, FQNNGV. The CDR3 here is CASSLRLWGGFSTDTQYF.

The V and J genes are TRBV20-1 and TRBJ1-6. Germline CDR1 DFQATT, CDR2 SNEGSKA (reference sequence). The CDR3 runs 15 residues. The CDR3 here is CSARRGGSYNSPLHF.

The genes are TRBV5-1 and TRBJ1-1. The CDR3 is 13 residues long. Germline V lookup: CDR1 SGHRS, CDR2 YFSETQ. Here the CDR3 reads CASSLTSQNEAFF.

CDR3 residues: CASSVEERGDPTTGELFF. This chain joins TRBV9 and TRBJ2-2; TCRdb reports TRBD2, a call that lacks DNA to check it against. This CDR3 is built from 18 residues. Germline V gene lookup returns CDR1 SGDLS and CDR2 YYNGEE.

Here the CDR3 reads CASSIAGGHYHEQYF. The chain joins TRBV5-1 to TRBJ2-7; checking the TCRdb D call of TRBD1 is not possible without DNA. Germline V gene data show CDR1 as SGHRS and CDR2 as YFSETQ. The CDR3 covers 15 residues.